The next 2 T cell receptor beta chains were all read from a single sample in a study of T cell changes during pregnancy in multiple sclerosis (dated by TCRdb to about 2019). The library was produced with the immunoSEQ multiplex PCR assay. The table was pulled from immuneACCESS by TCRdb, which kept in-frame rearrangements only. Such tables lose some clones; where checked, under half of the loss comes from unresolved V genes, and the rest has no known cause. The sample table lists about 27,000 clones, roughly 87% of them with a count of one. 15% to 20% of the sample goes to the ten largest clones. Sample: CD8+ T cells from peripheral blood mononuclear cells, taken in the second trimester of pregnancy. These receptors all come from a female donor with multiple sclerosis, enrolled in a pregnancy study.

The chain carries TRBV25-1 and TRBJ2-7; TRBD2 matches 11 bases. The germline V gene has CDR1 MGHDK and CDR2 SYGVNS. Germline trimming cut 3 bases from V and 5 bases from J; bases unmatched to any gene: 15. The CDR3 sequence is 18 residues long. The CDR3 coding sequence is TGTGCCAGCAGTGAGCTAAACCAGGGACTAGCGGCGAGGAACGAGCAGTACTTC. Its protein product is CASSELNQGLAARNEQYF.

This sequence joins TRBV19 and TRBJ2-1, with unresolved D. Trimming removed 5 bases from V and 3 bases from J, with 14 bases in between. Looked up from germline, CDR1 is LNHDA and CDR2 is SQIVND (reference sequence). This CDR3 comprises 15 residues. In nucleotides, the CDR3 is TGTGCCAGTAGTGTGAGCTTGTCGGTCTACAATGAGCAGTTCTTC. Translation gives CASSVSLSVYNEQFF.